This T cell receptor (beta chain) is from a study of cytomegalovirus exposure and HLA in healthy donors. Study-wide results and limits: With high specificity and sensitivity, the classifier reportedly diagnosed cytomegalovirus status. First-cohort TCR clusters tended to co-occur in the roughly 120 validation repertoires, a later analysis found.

The V segment lost 2 bases and the J segment 0 bases; nucleotides outside the gene matches: 8. There are 18 residues in the CDR3. Germline-derived CDR1 and CDR2 are MDHEN and SYDVKM. Concerning this clone itself: Antigen: not known.

Data came from immunoSEQ multiplex PCR; TCRdb stores just in-frame clones and leaves some out. The repertoire holds about 330,000 clones, with around 90% as singletons. The sequenced sample consisted of PBMCs. The gene calls are TRBV28 and TRBJ2-1; 9 nucleotides match TRBD2. The receptor comes from a young woman in good health and CMV-seropositive. For the CDR3, the DNA is TGTGCCAGCAGTTTAATTGGGTGGCGGGGGGGCTCCTACAATGAGCAGTTCTTC. Amino acids: CASSLIGWRGGSYNEQFF.